The following is a TCR beta chain sequence with its context. Likely a read error: the CDR3 ends without its conserved phenylalanine or tryptophan. Without any cell sorting, 20-30 mg of bulk tissue yielded co-extracted RNA and DNA. These data belong to a study of tumor-infiltrating lymphocytes in primary liver carcinoma. From roughly 470 ng total RNA, TCR beta cDNA was generated with a primer in the constant region. Library construction for TCR beta comprised three nested multiplex PCR rounds performed with slightly modified ARM-PCR. Two initial PCR rounds of roughly 10 cycles each paired TRBV1-TRBV30 forward primers with a C-beta reverse primer. Via MiXCR, TCRdb re-called the multiplex PCR reads, giving one row per CDR3 protein. The sample contains roughly 30,000 distinct CDR3 sequences, 60% to 85% of which appear only once. The germline V gene encodes CDR1 MNHNY and CDR2 SVGAGI (reference sequence). This CDR3 region has 15 residues. The V and J ends lost 4 bases and 4 bases respectively, with 14 bases between them.

The chain couples TRBV6-6 to TRBJ1-3; D remains ambiguous. The receptor's source is a man aged 35-49 years with primary liver carcinoma and hepatitis B virus infection. The sequencing input was liver tumor tissue from sampling region 5. This sample's subset: tumor region T5, tumor centre. The chain's CDR3 is CASSFRHEIGNTIYS. CDR3 sequence (DNA): TGTGCCAGCAGTTTCAGGCACGAAATCGGAAACACCATATATTCC.